This passage covers 30 T cell receptor beta chains from one sample sequenced in a study of cytomegalovirus exposure and HLA in healthy donors. The study ran its PCR with 60 Vbeta and 13 Jbeta primers. TCRdb's copy holds only in-frame clones and misses some; the assay was immunoSEQ multiplex PCR. The repertoire holds tens of thousands of clones, 60% to 85% seen once, with roughly 6% in the top ten. The sample taken for sequencing was PBMCs. The source is a male donor in good health and CMV-seropositive.

V gene TRBV19 combines with J gene TRBJ2-1, with TRBD2 matching over 14 bases. The J segment lost 3 bases and the V segment lost 0 bases, leaving 4 bases of the junction unmatched. Per the germline V gene, CDR1 is LNHDA and CDR2 is SQIVND (reference sequence). The CDR3 spans 18 residues. This chain's CDR3 is CASSIEGLAGEIYNEQFF. The CDR3 DNA reads TGTGCCAGTAGTATAGAGGGACTAGCGGGAGAAATCTACAATGAGCAGTTCTTC.

As concerns this clone: This likely came from a read error, as a far larger clone is one base away. The chain is built from TRBV6-1 and TRBJ2-7; the match to TRBD2 covers 11 bases. The DNA end lines up better with TRBJ2-5; the J call may be wrong. Germline-derived CDR1 and CDR2 are MNHNS and SASEGT. The length of the CDR3 is 15 residues. CDR3 amino acids: CASSECSGGGETQYF. For the CDR3, the DNA is TGTGCCAGCAGTGAATGTAGCGGGGGGGGAGAGACCCAGTACTTC.

The J gene is TRBJ1-3, the V gene TRBV4-1, with 7 bases fitting TRBD1. Per the germline V gene, CDR1 is MGHRA and CDR2 is YSYEKL. The J segment lost 2 bases and the V segment lost 5 bases, leaving 9 bases of the junction unmatched. The CDR3 has 16 residues. The CDR3 coding sequence is TGCGCCAGCAGCTCGCGACAGGGCCCCACTGGAAACACCATATATTTT. As protein: CASSSRQGPTGNTIYF.

The chain employs TRBV7-2 and TRBJ2-1, with a tentative D call TRBD2 (6 bases). This CDR3 has 15 residues. In germline, CDR1 is SGHTA, CDR2 FQGNSA. V was trimmed by 4 bases and J by 8 bases, leaving 18 bases between them. The CDR3 nucleotides read TGTGCCAGCAGCTCCCATAGCGGAACCCAGGATGAGCAGTTCTTC. Translating it yields CASSSHSGTQDEQFF.

This sequence joins TRBV2 and TRBJ2-3; D uncertain. V dropped 6 bases and J dropped 2 bases, with 9 bases sitting between them. The CDR3 length is 13 residues. Germline V gene sequence: CDR1 SNHLY, CDR2 FYNNEI. The CDR3 coding sequence is TGTGCCAGCAGAGAACCAATCACAGATACGCAGTATTTT. Its protein is CASREPITDTQYF. The full variable domain, with the rest looked up from reference TRBV2 and TRBJ2-3, is EPEVTQTPSHQVTQMGQEVILRCVPISNHLYFYWYRQILGQKVEFLVSFYNNEISEKSEIFDDQFSVERPDGSNFTLKIRSTKLEDSAMYFCASREPITDTQYFGPGTRLTVL.

This sequence joins TRBV30 and TRBJ2-5, with 7 bases that match TRBD2. The CDR3 is 13 residues long. V lost 4 bases, J lost 5 bases, and 7 bases stayed unmatched. Per germline, CDR1 GTSNPN and CDR2 SVGIG (reference sequence). This chain's CDR3 is CAWTSGGWETQYF. CDR3 DNA sequence: TGTGCCTGGACCTCCGGGGGGTGGGAGACCCAGTACTTC. The full variable domain, its missing parts supplied by reference TRBV30 and TRBJ2-5, is SQTIHQWPATLVQPVGSPLSLECTVEGTSNPNLYWYRQAAGRGLQLLFYSVGIGQISSEVPQNLSASRPQDRQFILSSKKLLLSDSGFYLCAWTSGGWETQYFGPGTRLLVL.

The chain links TRBV18 to TRBJ2-1, with 7 bases matching TRBD1. Per germline, CDR1 KGHSH and CDR2 LQKENI. CDR3 length: 16 amino acids. V trimming: 3 bases; J trimming: 2 bases; junction bases outside the gene matches: 7. This chain's CDR3 is CASSPTGRLAYNEQFF. The CDR3 region has the DNA TGTGCCAGCTCACCGACAGGGCGCCTCGCCTACAATGAGCAGTTCTTC.

In this sample, this clone turned up a few times. The J gene is TRBJ1-5, the V gene TRBV6-1; TRBD1 is a possible D gene (5 bases). Germline lookup yields CDR1 MNHNS and CDR2 SASEGT. There are 15 residues in the CDR3. V dropped 2 bases and J dropped 3 bases, with 11 bases sitting between them. CDR3 DNA sequence: TGTGCCAGCAGTGAACTAGGGGACTTCAATCAGCCCCAGCATTTT. The encoded protein is CASSELGDFNQPQHF.

The chain links TRBV27 to TRBJ2-1; TRBD1 agrees at 8 bases. V was pared by 6 bases and J by 4 bases, with 8 bases of the junction left unmatched. The CDR3 is 15 residues long. The germline V gene encodes CDR1 MNHEY and CDR2 SMNVEV (reference sequence). The CDR3 DNA reads TGTGCCAGCAGAGGAGACAGGGGTTGGTACAATGAGCAGTTCTTC. Protein sequence: CASRGDRGWYNEQFF.

This clone was counted once. The rearrangement uses TRBV6-5 and TRBJ1-5, with no clear D. The CDR3 extends over 16 amino acids. V lost 0 bases to trimming and J lost 0 bases, with 9 bases between them. CDR1 is MNHEY and CDR2 is SVGAGI in the germline V gene. CDR3 nucleotides: TGTGCCAGCAGTTACTCCTCTACCTATAGCAATCAGCCCCAGCATTTT. Translated: CASSYSSTYSNQPQHF.

V usage is TRBV7-9 and J usage is TRBJ1-4; 9 positions match TRBD1. V lost 0 bases to trimming and J lost 10 bases; unmatched junction nucleotides: 9. The CDR3 is 16 residues long. Germline V gives CDR1 SEHNR, CDR2 FQNEAQ (reference sequence). The CDR3 nucleotides read TGTGCCAGCAGCTTAGCTTGGGGGACAGGGCCTGGAAAACTGTTTTTT. This sequence encodes CASSLAWGTGPGKLFF.

V gene TRBV28 combines with J gene TRBJ1-3; D may be TRBD1 (5 bases). V lost 3 bases and J lost 3, with 9 bases in between. Germline V gene sequence: CDR1 MDHEN, CDR2 SYDVKM. CDR3 size: 14 residues. This chain's CDR3 is CASSFTGNGNTIYF. CDR3 bases: TGTGCCAGCAGTTTCACAGGAAATGGAAACACCATATATTTT.

V is TRBV6-1 and J is TRBJ1-5, with 8 bases identical to TRBD1. Germline CDR1 reads MNHNS; CDR2 reads SASEGT. V lost 6 bases and J lost 2; bases outside the gene matches: 6. CDR3 length equals 15 residues. DNA for the CDR3: TGTGCCAGCAGATCAGGGGGCGCGGGCAATCAGCCCCAGCATTTT. Its protein is CASRSGGAGNQPQHF.

The chain links TRBV27 to TRBJ1-1; D call uncertain. Germline assignment: CDR1 MNHEY and CDR2 SMNVEV (reference sequence). Trimming removed 3 bases from V and 3 bases from J, with 17 bases in between. The CDR3 runs to 16 residues. CDR3 DNA: TGTGCCAGCAGTTTCGTGTGGCGAGGGCGGGACACTGAAGCTTTCTTT. Residues: CASSFVWRGRDTEAFF.

The chain links TRBV5-5 to TRBJ2-5, with 10 bases aligning to TRBD2. CDR3 size: 15 residues. The germline V gene encodes CDR1 SGHKS and CDR2 YYEKEE (reference sequence). V was pared by 2 bases and J by 4 bases, with 5 bases of the junction left unmatched. CDR3 loop: CASSLGLAGAETQYF. CDR3 nucleotides: TGTGCCAGCAGCTTAGGCCTAGCGGGAGCAGAGACCCAGTACTTC.

This clone was observed a few times. V and J are TRBV4-1 and TRBJ1-1, with D unresolved. The length of the CDR3 is 12 residues. CDR1 MGHRA and CDR2 YSYEKL come from the germline V gene. V dropped 4 bases and J dropped 8 bases, with 11 bases sitting between them. The CDR3 sequence is CASSLPSTEAFF. CDR3 DNA sequence: TGCGCCAGCAGCCTTCCCTCTACCGAAGCTTTCTTT.

The V call is TRBV6-5, the J call TRBJ1-1, with D unresolved. This CDR3 region has 15 residues. V shed 5 bases and J shed 5 bases, with 18 bases lying between them. Germline V gene lookup returns CDR1 MNHEY and CDR2 SVGAGI. The CDR3 DNA follows: TGTGCCAGCAGTGTAGAAGCGGCGGCGGGAACTGAAGCTTTCTTT. This translates into CASSVEAAAGTEAFF.

The chain joins TRBV7-9 to TRBJ2-1; 9 bases align to TRBD1. V lost 0 bases and J lost 3; bases outside the gene matches: 6. This CDR3 has 17 residues. In germline, CDR1 is SEHNR, CDR2 FQNEAQ (reference sequence). The CDR3, as DNA: TGTGCCAGCAGCTTAGCGGCCGGGACAGGGAACTACAATGAGCAGTTCTTC. Its protein is CASSLAAGTGNYNEQFF.

The chain carries TRBV28 and TRBJ1-5; 9 nucleotides align to TRBD1. This CDR3 has 14 amino acids. V dropped 5 bases and J dropped 6; count of bases not matched to a gene: 5. In germline, CDR1 is MDHEN, CDR2 SYDVKM. The CDR3: CASSPGTGTQPQHF. DNA for the CDR3: TGTGCCAGCAGTCCTGGGACAGGGACTCAGCCCCAGCATTTT.

The CDR3 sequence is CASTRSDNSPLHF. Here the CDR3 DNA reads TGTGCCAGCACGAGGAGCGATAATTCACCCCTCCACTTT. The J gene is TRBJ1-6, the V gene TRBV5-6; D gene uncertain. This CDR3 has 13 residues. Germline CDR1 reads SGHDT; CDR2 reads YYEEEE. The V end was cut by 6 bases, the J end by 5 bases, with 9 bases between.

The J gene is TRBJ1-1, the V gene TRBV5-1; D is undetermined. V lost 4 bases and J lost 3, with 10 bases in between. The CDR3 spans 13 residues. CDR1 and CDR2 from the germline V gene are SGHRS and YFSETQ. The CDR3 DNA is TGCGCCAGCAGCCCCGAGTATCACACTGAAGCTTTCTTT. This encodes CASSPEYHTEAFF.

This clone was seen a handful of times. J is TRBJ2-7 and V is TRBV5-4; the D gene is possibly TRBD2 (5 bases). Germline CDR1 and CDR2: SGHNT and YYREEE (reference sequence). V was cut by 7 bases and J by 2 bases, with 16 bases left in between. This CDR3 region has 14 residues. CDR3 protein: CASGRRGSTYEQYF. The CDR3 DNA reads TGTGCCAGCGGGCGTAGAGGGAGCACCTACGAGCAGTACTTC.

V is TRBV18 and J is TRBJ1-1, with D maybe TRBD1 (6 bases). Trimming left V 3 bases short and J 4 bases short, with 12 bases between. Germline CDR1 reads KGHSH; CDR2 reads LQKENI. The CDR3 is made up of 14 amino acids. The CDR3 is CASSPGGGGTEAFF. For the CDR3, the DNA is TGTGCCAGCTCACCGGGAGGGGGGGGCACTGAAGCTTTCTTT.

J is TRBJ2-3 and V is TRBV6-1; the D gene is possibly TRBD1 (6 bases). This CDR3 spans 15 amino acids. V lost 6 bases, J lost 4 bases, and 17 bases lay in between. Germline CDR1 reads MNHNS; CDR2 reads SASEGT. The CDR3, as DNA: TGTGCCAGCAGCCCAAACAGGGTTGGGTCAGATACGCAGTATTTT. It translates to CASSPNRVGSDTQYF.

The V call is TRBV19, the J call TRBJ2-1; D is perhaps TRBD2 (7 bases). Germline lookup yields CDR1 LNHDA and CDR2 SQIVND (reference sequence). CDR3 length: 13 amino acids. The ends were cut back, 4 bases at V and 14 bases at J, with 18 bases in the middle. The CDR3 protein is CASSSQGWEGEFF. The CDR3 DNA reads TGTGCCAGTAGTAGCCAGGGGTGGGAGGGAGAGTTCTTC.

This clone appeared a single time. Possible read error: a much larger clone is one base away. This sequence joins TRBV7-9 and TRBJ1-4; TRBD1 matches 8 bases. Germline CDR1 and CDR2: SEHNR and FQNEAQ (reference sequence). Trimming removed 2 bases from V and 8 bases from J; junction bases left unmatched: 4. The CDR3 has 14 amino acids. CDR3 protein: CASSLQGAGEKLFF. DNA of the CDR3: TGTGCCAGCAGCTTACAGGGGGCGGGGGAAAAACTGTTTTTT.

The chain employs TRBV11-2 and TRBJ1-1, with TRBD1 matching over 7 bases. The junction had 13 bases not matched to a gene; V was cut back by 1 base and J by 5 bases. The length of the CDR3 is 17 residues. From germline, CDR1 is SGHAT and CDR2 FQNNGV. The DNA of the CDR3 is TGTGCCAGCAGCTTAGGAGGGTGGAGGGGGCTTGGTACTGAAGCTTTCTTT. This translates into CASSLGGWRGLGTEAFF. Variable domain in full (rest from reference TRBV11-2 and TRBJ1-1): EAGVAQSPRYKIIEKRQSVAFWCNPISGHATLYWYQQILGQGPKLLIQFQNNGVVDDSQLPKDRFSAERLKGVDSTLKIQPAKLEDSAVYLCASSLGGWRGLGTEAFFGQGTRLTVV.

This CDR3 reads CSVEATSGRTDTQYF. For the CDR3, the DNA is TGCAGCGTTGAAGCCACTAGCGGGAGAACAGATACGCAGTATTTT. The chain joins TRBV29-1 to TRBJ2-3; the match to TRBD2 covers 11 bases. V was pared by 1 base and J by 3 bases, with 3 bases of the junction left unmatched. Germline CDR1 is SQVTM and CDR2 is ANQGSEA. The CDR3 consists of 15 residues.

The chain combines TRBV28 with TRBJ2-3; TRBD2 aligns across 10 bases. Trimming removed 10 bases from V and 4 bases from J; junction bases left unmatched: 5. The CDR3 runs 13 residues. Germline CDR1 reads MDHEN; CDR2 reads SYDVKM. The CDR3 region has the DNA TGTGCCAATTCCCTAGCGGGAGCAGATACGCAGTATTTT. Amino acids: CANSLAGADTQYF.

This clone was seen more than once but under ten times. The chain is built from TRBV5-6 and TRBJ1-4; D perhaps matches TRBD1 (5 bases). There are 16 residues in the CDR3. Per the germline V gene, CDR1 is SGHDT and CDR2 is YYEEEE. V was cut by 0 bases and J by 0 bases, with 9 bases left in between. The CDR3 reads CASSLVGVTTNEKLFF. The CDR3 coding sequence is TGTGCCAGCAGCTTGGTAGGGGTTACAACTAATGAAAAACTGTTTTTT.